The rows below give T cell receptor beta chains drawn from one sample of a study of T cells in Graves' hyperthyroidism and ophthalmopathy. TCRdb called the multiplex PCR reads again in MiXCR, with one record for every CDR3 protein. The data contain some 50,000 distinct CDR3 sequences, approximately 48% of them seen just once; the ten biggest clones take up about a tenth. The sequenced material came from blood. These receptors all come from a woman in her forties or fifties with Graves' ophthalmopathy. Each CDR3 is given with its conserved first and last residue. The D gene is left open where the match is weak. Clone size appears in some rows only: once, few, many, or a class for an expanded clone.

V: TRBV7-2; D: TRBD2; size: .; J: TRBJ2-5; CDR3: CASSSRTSGRETQYF; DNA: TGTGCCAGCAGCTCTAGGACTAGCGGGAGGGAGACCCAGTACTTC
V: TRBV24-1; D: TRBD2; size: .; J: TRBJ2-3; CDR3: CATSDQSGGAGLLDTQYF; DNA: TGTGCCACCAGTGACCAAAGCGGGGGGGCTGGACTTTTAGATACGCAGTATTTT
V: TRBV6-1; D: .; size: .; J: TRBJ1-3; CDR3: CASSDPTENTIYF; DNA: TGTGCCAGCAGTGATCCGACTGAAAACACCATATATTTT
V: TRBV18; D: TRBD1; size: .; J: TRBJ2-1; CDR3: CANSTTGGVYGYNEQFF; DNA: TGTGCCAACTCTACCACAGGGGGTGTTTATGGATACAATGAGCAGTTCTTC
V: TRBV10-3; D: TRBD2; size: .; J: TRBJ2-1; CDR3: CAISEVLAGGPLDEQFF; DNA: TGTGCCATCAGTGAGGTCCTAGCGGGAGGGCCATTAGATGAGCAGTTCTTC
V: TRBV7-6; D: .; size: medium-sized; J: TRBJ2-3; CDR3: CASSLAGSVQYF; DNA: TGTGCCAGCAGCTTAGCCGGGAGTGTACAGTATTTT
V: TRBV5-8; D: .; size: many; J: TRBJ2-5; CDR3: CASSLGSSETQYF; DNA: TGTGCCAGCAGCTTGGGAAGTTCTGAGACCCAGTACTTC
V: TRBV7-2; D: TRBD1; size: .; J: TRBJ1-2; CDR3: CASSLVASGGLDGYTF; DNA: TGTGCCAGCAGCTTAGTTGCTTCAGGGGGTCTAGATGGCTACACCTTC
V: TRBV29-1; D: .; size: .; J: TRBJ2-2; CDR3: CSSPQGLGELFF; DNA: TGCAGCTCACCACAAGGGCTCGGGGAGCTGTTTTTT
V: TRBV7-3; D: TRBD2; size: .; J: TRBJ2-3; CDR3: CASSYSGLAEEQYF; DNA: TGTGCCAGCAGCTATTCGGGACTAGCAGAAGAGCAGTATTTT
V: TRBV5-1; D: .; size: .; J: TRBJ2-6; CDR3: CASSEARGGGNVLTF; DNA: TGCGCCAGCAGCGAGGCCAGGGGTGGGGGCAACGTCCTGACTTTC
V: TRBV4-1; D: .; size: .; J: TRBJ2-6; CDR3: CASSQDRVLTF; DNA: TGCGCCAGCAGCCAAGATCGAGTCCTGACTTTC
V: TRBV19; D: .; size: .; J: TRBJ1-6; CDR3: CASSILQDGNSPLHF; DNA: TGTGCCAGTAGTATATTACAGGATGGCAATTCACCCCTCCACTTT
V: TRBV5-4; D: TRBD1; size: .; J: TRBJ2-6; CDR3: CASSQDVGTGGAGANVLTF; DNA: TGTGCCAGCAGCCAAGATGTCGGGACAGGGGGCGCTGGGGCCAACGTCCTGACTTTC
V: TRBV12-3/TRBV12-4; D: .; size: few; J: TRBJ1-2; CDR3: CASSLRRGVQGYTF; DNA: TGTGCCAGCAGTCTCCGACGAGGAGTACAGGGCTACACCTTC
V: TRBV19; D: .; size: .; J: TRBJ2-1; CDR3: CASSGVGGEQFF; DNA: TGTGCCAGTAGTGGGGTCGGAGGTGAGCAGTTCTTC
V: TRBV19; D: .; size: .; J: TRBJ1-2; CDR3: CASRLDRSRHGYTF; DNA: TGTGCCAGTAGATTGGACAGATCTAGGCATGGCTACACCTTC
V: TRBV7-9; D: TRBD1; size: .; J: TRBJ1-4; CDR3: CASSKNRGANEKLFF; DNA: TGTGCCAGCAGCAAAAACAGGGGTGCTAATGAAAAACTGTTTTTT
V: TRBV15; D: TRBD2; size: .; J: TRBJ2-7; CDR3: CATSSYAPPTSSEVYEQYF; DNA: TGTGCCACCAGCAGTTACGCACCACCGACTAGCTCAGAGGTCTACGAGCAGTACTTC
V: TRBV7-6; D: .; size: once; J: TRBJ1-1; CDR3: CASSHREGMNTEAFF; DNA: TGTGCCAGCAGCCACCGGGAGGGGATGAACACTGAAGCTTTCTTT
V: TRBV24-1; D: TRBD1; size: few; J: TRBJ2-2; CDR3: CATSGRGQGNTGELFF; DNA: TGTGCCACCAGTGGTCGAGGACAGGGAAACACCGGGGAGCTGTTTTTC
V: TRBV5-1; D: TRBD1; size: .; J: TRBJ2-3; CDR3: CASSLGFRDREHTQYF; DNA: TGCGCCAGCAGCTTGGGGTTCCGGGACAGGGAGCATACGCAGTATTTT